This T cell receptor beta chain was sequenced during a study of OX40 agonist ivuxolimab in advanced cancers. TCRdb's table, derived via immunoSEQ multiplex PCR, lists solely in-frame clones and lacks some. The repertoire consists of some 85,000 clones, with around nine tenths occurring once and the leading ten covering around 0.26%. The sequenced sample was CD4+ or CD8+ T cells sorted from blood, obtained in a trial of the OX40 agonist ivuxolimab. The receptor was derived from an adult with an advanced solid tumor such as melanoma, head and neck, liver or kidney cancer.

The CDR3 nucleotides read TGTGCCAGCAGCCATACAAAACTGCGGGACTCCTACGAGCAGTACTTC. The encoded protein is CASSHTKLRDSYEQYF. The chain combines TRBV16 with TRBJ2-7; D is possibly TRBD2 (6 bases). CDR1 KGHSY and CDR2 FQNENV come from the germline V gene. The CDR3 has 16 residues. Trimming shortened V by 3 bases and J by 0 bases, and 15 bases separated the two germline ends. The whole variable domain, remainder taken from reference TRBV16 and TRBJ2-7, is GEEVAQTPKHLVRGEGQKAKLYCAPIKGHSYVFWYQQVLKNEFKFLISFQNENVFDETGMPKERFSAKCLPNSPCSLEIQATKLEDSAVYFCASSHTKLRDSYEQYFGPGTRLTVT.